Sequencing of this T cell receptor (beta chain) was carried out in a study of cytomegalovirus exposure and HLA in healthy donors. This clone was counted once. Amplification used 60 Vbeta primers and 13 Jbeta primers. Clones were read by immunoSEQ multiplex PCR, and TCRdb kept only the in-frame ones, dropping some. The sample records 130,000 or so clones, 81% being singletons. V was clipped by 7 bases and J by 8 bases; unmatched bases: 10. CDR1 is MDHEN and CDR2 is SYDVKM in the germline V gene. This CDR3 spans 14 amino acids. The chain links TRBV28 to TRBJ1-4, with 7 bases aligning to TRBD1. The sequence was collected from a man aged 18 to 30 in good health and CMV-seronegative. The sequenced material came from PBMCs. The CDR3 coding sequence is TGTGCCAGCACTCCAGGGGGGCGTCACGAAAAACTGTTTTTT. The encoded protein is CASTPGGRHEKLFF.